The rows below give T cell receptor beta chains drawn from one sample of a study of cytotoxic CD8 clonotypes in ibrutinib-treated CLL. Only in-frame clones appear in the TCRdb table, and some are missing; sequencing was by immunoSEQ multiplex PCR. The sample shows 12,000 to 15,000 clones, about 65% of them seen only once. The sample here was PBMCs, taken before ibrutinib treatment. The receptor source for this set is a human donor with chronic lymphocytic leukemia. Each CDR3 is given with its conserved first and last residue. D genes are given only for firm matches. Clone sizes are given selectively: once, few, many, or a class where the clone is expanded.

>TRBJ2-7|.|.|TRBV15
CATSRDRQYSYEQYF
TGTGCCACCAGCAGAGATAGACAGTACTCCTACGAGCAGTACTTC
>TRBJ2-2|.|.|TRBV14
CASSSKNGGRTGELFF
TGTGCCAGCAGCTCCAAAAATGGGGGAAGGACCGGGGAGCTGTTTTTT
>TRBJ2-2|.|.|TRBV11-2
CASSLTRGQGGELFF
TGTGCCAGCAGTCTTACCCGGGGGCAAGGCGGGGAGCTGTTTTTT
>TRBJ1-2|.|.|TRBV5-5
CASSLEWQSNYGYTF
TGTGCCAGCAGCTTGGAGTGGCAGTCCAACTATGGCTACACCTTC
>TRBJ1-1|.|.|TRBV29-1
CSVEEGVAEAFF
TGCAGCGTTGAAGAGGGGGTTGCTGAAGCTTTCTTT
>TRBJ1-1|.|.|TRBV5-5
CASSPRNTEAFF
TGTGCCAGCAGCCCGAGGAACACTGAAGCTTTCTTT
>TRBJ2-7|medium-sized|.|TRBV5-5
CASSLTPAYEQYF
TGTGCCAGCAGCTTGACCCCTGCCTACGAGCAGTACTTC
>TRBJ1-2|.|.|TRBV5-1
CASSFPGEKYGYTF
TGCGCCAGCAGCTTCCCCGGCGAGAAGTATGGCTACACCTTC
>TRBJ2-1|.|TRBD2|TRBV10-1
CASSERAGGYNEQFF
TGCGCCAGCAGTGAGAGAGCGGGGGGTTACAATGAGCAGTTCTTC
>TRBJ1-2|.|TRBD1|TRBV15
CATTRNRGERGYTF
TGTGCCACCACCCGAAACAGGGGTGAGCGCGGCTACACCTTC
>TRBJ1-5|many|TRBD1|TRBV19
CASIPGQGFSQPQHF
TGTGCCAGTATTCCGGGACAGGGGTTTTCTCAGCCCCAGCATTTT
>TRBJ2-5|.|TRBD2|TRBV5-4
CASSPNTGGARETQYF
TGTGCCAGCAGCCCAAATACGGGGGGGGCGCGGGAGACCCAGTACTTC
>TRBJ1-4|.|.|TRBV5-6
CASSLIRGTNEKLFF
TGTGCCAGCAGCTTGATCAGGGGAACTAATGAAAAACTGTTTTTT
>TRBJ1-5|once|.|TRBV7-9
CASSLLNQPQHF
TGTGCCAGCAGCTTACTTAATCAGCCCCAGCATTTT
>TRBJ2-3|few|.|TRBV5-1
CASSLGQQSTDTQYF
TGCGCCAGCAGCTTGGGACAGCAAAGCACAGATACGCAGTATTTT
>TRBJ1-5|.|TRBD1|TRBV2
CASSDGGGGQPQHF
TGTGCCAGCAGTGATGGAGGGGGCGGTCAGCCCCAGCATTTT
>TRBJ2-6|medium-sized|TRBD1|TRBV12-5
CASGPTGTGMDGANVLTF
TGTGCTAGTGGTCCCACCGGGACAGGGATGGATGGGGCCAACGTCCTGACTTTC
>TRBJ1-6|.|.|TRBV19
CASSLQYRVDNSPLHF
TGTGCCAGTAGCTTACAGTACCGAGTCGATAATTCACCCCTCCACTTT
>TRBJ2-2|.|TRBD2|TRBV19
CASSPVGGSPGELFF
TGTGCCAGTAGCCCCGTGGGGGGGTCACCCGGGGAGCTGTTTTTT
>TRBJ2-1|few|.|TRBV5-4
CASRSQFPYNEQFF
TGTGCCAGCAGATCTCAGTTTCCCTACAATGAGCAGTTCTTC
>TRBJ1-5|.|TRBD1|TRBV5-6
CASSTGTDSNQPQHF
TGTGCCAGCAGCACCGGGACAGATAGCAATCAGCCCCAGCATTTT
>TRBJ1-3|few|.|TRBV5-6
CASSLTGGSGNTIYF
TGTGCCAGCAGCCTGACGGGAGGCTCTGGAAACACCATATATTTT
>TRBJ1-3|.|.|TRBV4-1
CASSPNPRWDLGNTIYF
TGCGCCAGCAGCCCTAACCCCCGATGGGATTTGGGGAACACCATATATTTT
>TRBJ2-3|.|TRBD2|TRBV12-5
CASGNQAGGLTDTQYF
TGTGCTAGTGGAAACCAAGCGGGGGGGCTCACGGATACGCAGTATTTT
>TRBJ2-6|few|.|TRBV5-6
CASSSMRQSSGANVLTF
TGTGCCAGCAGCTCTATGAGACAGAGCTCTGGGGCCAACGTCCTGACTTTC
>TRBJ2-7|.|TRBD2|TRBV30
CALRGRGGPHEQYF
TGTGCCCTTAGGGGACGGGGGGGCCCCCACGAGCAGTACTTC
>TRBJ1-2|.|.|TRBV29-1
CSVGGDSYGYTF
TGCAGCGTAGGAGGCGACAGTTATGGCTACACCTTC
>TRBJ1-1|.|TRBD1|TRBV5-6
CASSWGTGANTEAFF
TGTGCCAGCAGCTGGGGGACAGGGGCGAACACTGAAGCTTTCTTT
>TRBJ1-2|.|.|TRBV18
CASSPEAGGRGYTF
TGTGCCAGCTCACCCGAGGCGGGGGGCCGGGGCTACACCTTC
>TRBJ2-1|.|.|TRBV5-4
CASSLGGPSSYNEQFF
TGTGCCAGCAGCTTGGGGGGGCCAAGCTCCTACAATGAGCAGTTCTTC
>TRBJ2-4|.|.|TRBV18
CASSPFGFEVANIQYF
TGTGCCAGCTCACCGTTCGGGTTTGAGGTTGCGAACATTCAGTACTTC
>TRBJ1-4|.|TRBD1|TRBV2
CASKALGQGVEKLFF
TGTGCCAGCAAGGCCCTGGGACAGGGGGTTGAAAAACTGTTTTTT
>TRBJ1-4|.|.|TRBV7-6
CASSLVNLIPTTNEKLFF
TGTGCCAGCAGCTTAGTCAACCTTATTCCTACAACTAATGAAAAACTGTTTTTT
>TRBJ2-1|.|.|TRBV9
CASSVGRRWADEQFF
TGTGCCAGCAGCGTAGGGCGGCGTTGGGCCGATGAGCAGTTCTTC
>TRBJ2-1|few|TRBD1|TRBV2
CASSEVRTGVREQFF
TGTGCCAGCAGTGAAGTCAGGACAGGGGTTCGGGAGCAGTTCTTC
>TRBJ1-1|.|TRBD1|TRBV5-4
CASSFDRGFSMNTEAFF
TGTGCCAGCAGTTTCGACAGGGGGTTCAGTATGAACACTGAAGCTTTCTTT
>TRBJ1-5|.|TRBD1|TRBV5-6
CASSFGQGHQPQHF
TGTGCCAGCAGCTTTGGACAGGGTCATCAGCCCCAGCATTTT
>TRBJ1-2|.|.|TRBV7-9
CASRAGDYGYTF
TGTGCCAGCAGAGCAGGGGACTATGGCTACACCTTC
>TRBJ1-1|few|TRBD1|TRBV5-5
CASSRDRINTEAFF
TGTGCCAGCAGCAGGGACAGAATAAACACTGAAGCTTTCTTT
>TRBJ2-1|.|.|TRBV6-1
CASSESPAAALFF
TGTGCCAGCAGTGAATCCCCAGCAGCGGCGCTGTTCTTC
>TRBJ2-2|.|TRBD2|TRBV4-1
CASSKGLAGANTGELFF
TGCGCCAGCAGTAAAGGGCTAGCGGGCGCGAACACCGGGGAGCTGTTTTTT
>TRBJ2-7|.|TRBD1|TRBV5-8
CASSSGQFYEQYF
TGTGCCAGCAGCTCGGGACAGTTCTACGAGCAGTACTTC
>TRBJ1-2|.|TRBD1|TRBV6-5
CSSMTGLEGYTF
TGTTCCAGCATGACAGGGTTAGAAGGCTACACCTTC
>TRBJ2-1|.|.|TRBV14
CASSQVGGTTITQFF
TGTGCCAGCAGCCAAGTTGGGGGAACTACAATCACGCAGTTCTTC
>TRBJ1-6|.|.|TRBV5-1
CASSLGGILYNSPLHF
TGCGCCAGCAGCTTAGGGGGGATACTCTATAATTCACCCCTCCACTTT
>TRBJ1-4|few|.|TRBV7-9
CASSGRGSNEKLFF
TGTGCCAGCAGCGGCCGGGGTTCTAATGAAAAACTGTTTTTT
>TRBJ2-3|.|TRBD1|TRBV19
CASSIRQGGITDTQYF
TGTGCCAGTAGTATTAGACAGGGCGGAATCACAGATACGCAGTATTTT
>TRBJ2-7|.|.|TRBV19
CASSSTGSRVSYEQYF
TGTGCCAGTAGTTCGACCGGGAGCCGAGTATCCTACGAGCAGTACTTC
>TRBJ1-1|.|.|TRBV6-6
CASSWGLDTEAFF
TGTGCCAGCAGCTGGGGCCTGGACACTGAAGCTTTCTTT
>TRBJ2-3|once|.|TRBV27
CASSLRGHRPTDTQYF
TGTGCCAGCAGTTTACGCGGCCACAGGCCCACAGATACGCAGTATTTT
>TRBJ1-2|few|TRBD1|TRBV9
CASSGQGYDGYTF
TGTGCCAGCAGCGGACAGGGGTACGATGGCTACACCTTC
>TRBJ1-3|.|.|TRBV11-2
CASSSTDGNTIYF
TGTGCCAGCAGCTCCACAGATGGAAACACCATATATTTT
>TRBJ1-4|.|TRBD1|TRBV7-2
CASSGWTGNEKLFF
TGTGCCAGCAGCGGGTGGACAGGGAATGAAAAACTGTTTTTT
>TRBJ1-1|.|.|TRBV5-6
CASSSQRRGRSSEAFF
TGTGCCAGCAGCTCCCAAAGACGGGGCAGGAGCTCTGAAGCTTTCTTT
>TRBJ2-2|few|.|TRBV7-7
CASQPTGPSTGELFF
TGTGCCAGTCAACCTACAGGGCCCAGCACCGGGGAGCTGTTTTTT
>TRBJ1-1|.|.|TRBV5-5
CASNPALAAPERAFF
TGTGCCAGCAACCCAGCCCTGGCTGCCCCGGAGCGAGCTTTCTTT
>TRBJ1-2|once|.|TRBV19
CASSILRENYGYTF
TGTGCCAGTAGTATACTGAGGGAAAACTATGGCTACACCTTC
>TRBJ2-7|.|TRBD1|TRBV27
CASSIRDRGTEQYF
TGTGCCAGCAGTATCCGGGACAGGGGAACCGAGCAGTACTTC
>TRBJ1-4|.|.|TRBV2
CASSEWQAANEKLFF
TGTGCCAGCAGTGAATGGCAGGCGGCTAATGAAAAACTGTTTTTT